The 21 T cell receptor beta chains below come from one sample, sequenced in a study of shared clonotypes between healthy human individuals. Naive CD8 cells comprised CD45RO-negative, CCR7-positively selected cells, excluding terminally differentiated effector memory CD45RA+ cells. Sequencing was performed with immunoSEQ multiplex PCR; in TCRdb, only in-frame clones are kept and a portion is missing. The profile shows hundreds of thousands of clones, roughly 96% of them singletons. Specimen: naive CD8+ T cells sorted from blood. These receptors came from a woman in her 30s in good health.

The genes are TRBV2 and TRBJ2-5; D unresolved. The DNA end lines up better with TRBJ2-7; the J call may be wrong. The V gene's germline CDR1 is SNHLY and CDR2 FYNNEI. The CDR3 covers 11 residues. The CDR3 here is CATVSSYEQYF. CDR3 coding DNA: TGTGCCACCGTAAGCTCCTACGAGCAGTACTTC.

The rearrangement links TRBV29-1 to TRBJ2-5, with D unresolved. The end of the DNA fits TRBJ2-7 better, so the J call may be wrong. Looked up from germline, CDR1 is SQVTM and CDR2 is ANQGSEA. The CDR3 is made up of 13 amino acids. The CDR3 DNA reads as TGCAGCGTCCTGTCCCCGGATAGCTACGAGCAGTACTTC. Amino acid sequence: CSVLSPDSYEQYF.

The chain is built from TRBV25-1 and TRBJ2-7; TRBD2 is a possible D gene (6 bases). From germline, CDR1 is MGHDK and CDR2 SYGVNS. This CDR3 has 13 amino acids. Deletions cut 2 bases from V and 11 bases from J, with 16 bases between. The CDR3 DNA follows: TGTGCCAGCAGTGAAGGAAGTAGACTAGACGAGTACTTC. Its protein is CASSEGSRLDEYF.

The chain couples TRBV5-6 to TRBJ2-1, with D possibly TRBD1 on 5 matching bases. V dropped 4 bases and J dropped 9 bases, with 14 bases sitting between them. CDR3 length equals 13 residues. Germline V gives CDR1 SGHDT, CDR2 YYEEEE. Here the CDR3 reads CASSLLEGVEQFF. The CDR3 DNA reads TGTGCCAGCAGCCTATTAGAAGGGGTTGAGCAGTTCTTC.

This clone was recorded once. The chain couples TRBV30 to TRBJ2-1, with D possibly TRBD2 on 5 matching bases. The CDR3 contains 14 residues. The V and J ends lost 0 bases and 2 bases respectively, with 8 bases between them. Germline V gene lookup returns CDR1 GTSNPN and CDR2 SVGIG (reference sequence). This CDR3 is CAWSVLGPYNEQFF. CDR3 nucleotide sequence: TGTGCCTGGAGTGTACTAGGGCCCTACAATGAGCAGTTCTTC.

The chain recombines TRBV6-1 with TRBJ2-5; maybe TRBD2 (5 bases). Judging by the DNA end, TRBJ2-7 fits better; the J call may be wrong. The CDR3 contains 15 residues. CDR1 is MNHNS and CDR2 is SASEGT in the germline V gene. The CDR3 reads CASSETSTSAYEQYF. CDR3 nucleotides: TGTGCCAGCAGTGAAACGAGTACTAGTGCCTACGAGCAGTACTTC.

The J gene is TRBJ1-1, the V gene TRBV23-1; D not certain. TRBV23-1 is annotated as an ORF whose role is uncertain. The CDR3 consists of 16 residues. V was cut by 0 bases and J by 1 base, with 12 bases left in between. The CDR3, as DNA: TGCGCCAGCAGTCAATCTGCGCGGCGGAGGAACACTGAAGCTTTCTTT. Its protein is CASSQSARRRNTEAFF.

The chain joins TRBV29-1 to TRBJ1-2; D ambiguous. Germline V CDR1 and CDR2: SQVTM, ANQGSEA. This CDR3 contains 12 residues. Trimming took off 4 bases at V and 6 bases at J, with 12 bases between the two ends. The CDR3 sequence: CSVGEMPDGYTF. The CDR3 DNA reads as TGCAGCGTTGGGGAGATGCCTGATGGCTACACCTTC.

The CDR3 is CATRTAGEEHSTDTQYF. CDR3 nucleotides: TGTGCCACCAGGACCGCCGGGGAGGAACATAGCACAGATACGCAGTATTTT. V is TRBV15 and J is TRBJ2-3; D is possibly TRBD2 (6 bases). There are 17 residues in the CDR3. From germline, CDR1 is LNHNV and CDR2 YYDKDF (reference sequence). The V and J ends lost 6 bases and 0 bases respectively, with 19 bases between them.

This chain links TRBV19 with TRBJ2-1; D gene uncertain. There are 12 residues in the CDR3. Germline loops: CDR1 LNHDA, CDR2 SQIVND (reference sequence). V lost 5 bases to trimming and J lost 14 bases, with 16 bases between them. The CDR3 region is CASSAALNPEFF. DNA for the CDR3: TGTGCCAGTAGTGCGGCACTAAACCCGGAGTTCTTC.

The chain has TRBV7-9 and TRBJ2-1; TRBD1 aligns across 9 bases. This CDR3 has 16 residues. V lost 5 bases to trimming and J lost 3 bases; unmatched junction nucleotides: 8. Germline V gene lookup returns CDR1 SEHNR and CDR2 FQNEAQ (reference sequence). The CDR3 reads CASSPTGGPHYNEQFF. As DNA, the CDR3 is TGTGCCAGCAGCCCCACAGGGGGCCCTCACTACAATGAGCAGTTCTTC.

The chain links TRBV13 to TRBJ1-1; the match to TRBD1 covers 7 bases. Germline V lookup: CDR1 PRHDT, CDR2 FYEKMQ (reference sequence). The CDR3 runs to 14 residues. The J segment lost 1 base and the V segment lost 4 bases, leaving 3 bases of the junction unmatched. CDR3 sequence reads: CASSYRDRNTEAFF. The CDR3 DNA is TGTGCCAGCAGCTACCGGGACAGGAACACTGAAGCTTTCTTT.

The chain has TRBV28 and TRBJ2-7, with D unclear. This CDR3 region has 12 residues. Germline V gene data show CDR1 as MDHEN and CDR2 as SYDVKM. Trimming shortened V by 5 bases and J by 4 bases, and 9 bases separated the two germline ends. The CDR3 DNA is TGTGCCAGCAGTCCGGACCCGTACGAGCAGTACTTC. This codes for CASSPDPYEQYF.

The genes are TRBV10-2 and TRBJ2-3; D remains ambiguous. Germline assignment: CDR1 WSHSY and CDR2 SAAADI. The CDR3 has 14 amino acids. Trimming shortened V by 2 bases and J by 3 bases, and 9 bases separated the two germline ends. CDR3 coding DNA: TGCGCCAGCAGTGAGCCGCCTCCGACAGATACGCAGTATTTT. Translating it yields CASSEPPPTDTQYF.

The genes are TRBV11-2 and TRBJ2-1; no definite D call. V lost 2 bases and J lost 6, with 8 bases in between. This CDR3 is 13 amino acids long. Germline V gene sequence: CDR1 SGHAT, CDR2 FQNNGV. The DNA for the CDR3 is TGTGCCAGCAGCTTACTCGAAGTCAATGAGCAGTTCTTC. This translates into CASSLLEVNEQFF.

Concerning this clone: Other DNA sequences in this specimen translate into the identical CDR3. The chain carries TRBV5-6 and TRBJ2-7; possibly TRBD1 for D (5 bases). This CDR3 comprises 13 residues. CDR1 and CDR2 (germline): SGHDT, YYEEEE. V was trimmed by 1 base and J by 1 base, leaving 6 bases between them. The CDR3 DNA is TGTGCCAGCAGCTTGCAGGGTTCCTACGAGCAGTACTTC. Translated, it gives CASSLQGSYEQYF.

The V and J genes are TRBV20-1 and TRBJ2-7; D gene uncertain. The germline gives CDR1 DFQATT, CDR2 SNEGSKA (reference sequence). CDR3 size: 11 residues. V was shortened by 3 bases and J by 6 bases, with 9 bases between the two germline ends. The CDR3 protein is CSASRMGEQYF. The CDR3 region has the DNA TGCAGTGCTAGCCGGATGGGCGAGCAGTACTTC.

The chain has TRBV6-4 and TRBJ1-2; possible D gene TRBD1, 5 bases. Germline V gives CDR1 MRHNA, CDR2 SNTAGT. Trimming left V 6 bases short and J 4 bases short, with 6 bases between. CDR3 size: 11 residues. The CDR3: CASRRGYGYTF. DNA for the CDR3: TGTGCCAGCAGGAGGGGCTATGGCTACACCTTC.

The genes are TRBV13 and TRBJ1-2, with D perhaps TRBD1 (5 bases). Trimming took 0 bases from V and 4 from J, leaving 15 bases between them. The germline V gene has CDR1 PRHDT and CDR2 FYEKMQ (reference sequence). The CDR3 is 16 amino acids. The CDR3: CASSLGPRGGIYGYTF. CDR3 coding DNA: TGTGCCAGCAGCTTAGGCCCAAGGGGCGGTATCTATGGCTACACCTTC. The whole variable domain, filled in from reference TRBV13 and TRBJ1-2, reads AAGVIQSPRHLIKEKRETATLKCYPIPRHDTVYWYQQGPGQDPQFLISFYEKMQSDKGSIPDRFSAQQFSDYHSELNMSSLELGDSALYFCASSLGPRGGIYGYTFGSGTRLTVV.

The rearrangement links TRBV27 to TRBJ2-7; D perhaps matches TRBD1 (6 bases). Looked up from germline, CDR1 is MNHEY and CDR2 is SMNVEV (reference sequence). The germline V and J ends were trimmed by 3 bases and 7 bases, with 19 bases remaining between them. The CDR3 has 15 amino acids. The CDR3 DNA sequence: TGTGCCAGCAGTTTGGGGGCTAGCCGGGTGTTGGAGCAGTACTTC. Its protein product is CASSLGASRVLEQYF.

The V call is TRBV29-1, the J call TRBJ2-7, with D unresolved. Trimming pared 3 bases from V and 4 bases from J, leaving 7 bases between. The CDR3 has 11 residues. The germline V gene encodes CDR1 SQVTM and CDR2 ANQGSEA. The CDR3 DNA reads TGCAGCGTTGACTCCGAGTACGAGCAGTACTTC. It encodes CSVDSEYEQYF.